This entry describes one TCR beta chain. Its antigen is currently unknown. PCR used 60 Vbeta primers and 13 Jbeta primers. Libraries were prepared by immunoSEQ multiplex PCR; TCRdb keeps only in-frame clonotypes and omits some of them. The sample holds 150,000 to 200,000 clones. The CDR3 consists of 13 residues. V lost 1 base and J lost 7, with 11 bases in between. Germline V gives CDR1 GTSNPN, CDR2 SVGIG (reference sequence). The data originate from a study of cytomegalovirus exposure and HLA in healthy donors. General observations from the study: The investigators catalogued 180 or so TCR beta chains as cytomegalovirus-associated.

The chain couples TRBV30 to TRBJ1-5; TRBD1 might be the D (6 bases). The receptor's source is a woman aged 55-70 years in good health and CMV-seronegative. The sequenced sample consisted of PBMCs. The CDR3 nucleotides read TGTGCCTGGAGTGAGGGGGAAGGACAGCCCCAGCATTTT. Protein sequence: CAWSEGEGQPQHF.